The 30 T cell receptor beta chains given below trace back to one sample, sequenced in a study of cytomegalovirus exposure and HLA in healthy donors (dated by TCRdb to 2015 to 2018). Libraries were prepared through the immunoSEQ multiplex PCR assay. The multiplex PCR relied on a mix of 60 forward primers for TCR Vbeta segments and 13 reverse primers for TCR Jbeta segments. TCRdb re-hosts the immuneACCESS table, in-frame sequences only. Its copies lack some clones; in the studies checked, an unresolved V gene accounts for under half of them, and the cause for the rest is not known. The sample profile shows some 240,000 clones; about 93% of them were found once. The ten largest account for around 1.7% of the sample. The sequenced sample was PBMCs. The receptors derive from a girl aged 2 to 10 in good health and CMV-seronegative.

V and J are TRBV6-4 and TRBJ1-6, with a tentative D call TRBD1 (5 bases). The CDR3 has 14 amino acids. Germline CDR1 reads MRHNA; CDR2 reads SNTAGT. The V and J ends lost 2 bases and 7 bases respectively, with 9 bases between them. CDR3 region: CASSDKGMNSPLHF. In nucleotides, the CDR3 is TGTGCCAGCAGTGACAAGGGGATGAATTCACCCCTCCACTTT.

The CDR3, as DNA: TGTGCCAGCATTCCCGGTGGTGCGTACGAGCAGTACTTC. It is translated as CASIPGGAYEQYF. The chain carries TRBV6-1 and TRBJ2-5; D is unclear. The end of the DNA aligns better with TRBJ2-7, so the J call may be wrong. Germline V gene lookup returns CDR1 MNHNS and CDR2 SASEGT. This CDR3 is 13 amino acids long.

The chain has TRBV30 and TRBJ1-6; D is unclear. The CDR3 covers 11 residues. Germline V CDR1 and CDR2: GTSNPN, SVGIG (reference sequence). The V gene lost 0 bases and the J gene lost 8 bases, with 2 bases spanning the gap. CDR3 bases: TGTGCCTGGAGTGTCGATTCACCCCTCCACTTT. Protein product: CAWSVDSPLHF.

A word on this clone: The same CDR3 arises from other DNA sequences in this sample as well. The chain is built from TRBV6-5 and TRBJ2-7; TRBD2 aligns across 9 bases. V dropped 4 bases and J dropped 4; count of bases not matched to a gene: 5. The CDR3 length is 14 residues. The germline gives CDR1 MNHEY, CDR2 SVGAGI. The CDR3 region has the DNA TGTGCCAGCAGTTTAGCGGGGGCCGGGTACGAGCAGTACTTC. Amino acid sequence: CASSLAGAGYEQYF.

This clone was picked up one time. The chain links TRBV5-1 to TRBJ1-1; 7 nucleotides match TRBD1. The CDR3 loop spans 15 amino acids. The ends lost 1 base at V and 0 bases at J; junction bases unmatched: 3. CDR1 is SGHRS, CDR2 YFSETQ, per germline. The CDR3 DNA sequence: TGCGCCAGCAGCTTGAAGGGGACAGTGAACACTGAAGCTTTCTTT. It is translated as CASSLKGTVNTEAFF.

The rearrangement uses TRBV30 and TRBJ1-2; 8 bases agree with TRBD1. CDR1 is GTSNPN and CDR2 is SVGIG in the germline V gene (reference sequence). V lost 3 bases, J lost 4 bases, and 7 bases stayed unmatched. This CDR3 comprises 14 residues. The CDR3 region is CAWRTGVLAYGYTF. CDR3 DNA sequence: TGTGCCTGGAGGACAGGGGTTTTGGCCTATGGCTACACCTTC.

This chain links TRBV5-6 with TRBJ2-5, with unresolved D. The V gene's germline CDR1 is SGHDT and CDR2 YYEEEE. This CDR3 spans 12 amino acids. V lost 0 bases and J lost 5, with 5 bases in between. CDR3 residues: CASSLASETQYF. The CDR3 nucleotides read TGTGCCAGCAGCTTGGCTAGTGAGACCCAGTACTTC.

The V and J genes are TRBV5-1 and TRBJ2-1; TRBD2 matches at 12 bases. V lost 3 bases and J lost 7; bases outside the gene matches: 2. Germline V lookup: CDR1 SGHRS, CDR2 YFSETQ. CDR3 length equals 14 residues. The CDR3 spells CASSSLAGGNEQFF. The CDR3 nucleotides read TGCGCCAGCAGCTCCCTAGCGGGAGGGAATGAGCAGTTCTTC. The whole variable domain, filled in from reference TRBV5-1 and TRBJ2-1, reads KAGVTQTPRYLIKTRGQQVTLSCSPISGHRSVSWYQQTPGQGLQFLFEYFSETQRNKGNFPGRFSGRQFSNSRSEMNVSTLELGDSALYLCASSSLAGGNEQFFGPGTRLTVL.

The chain has TRBV11-2 and TRBJ1-3, with 8 bases matching TRBD1. V shed 5 bases and J 5 bases; nucleotides not matched to a gene: 5. Germline assignment: CDR1 SGHAT and CDR2 FQNNGV. The CDR3 runs to 14 residues. The CDR3 here is CASSTDRGRNTIYF. The CDR3 DNA reads TGTGCCAGCAGCACCGACAGGGGCAGAAACACCATATATTTT.

The rearrangement joins TRBV4-1 to TRBJ2-5, with 9 bases aligning to TRBD2. The DNA matches TRBJ2-7 better at its end, which makes the J call doubtful. This CDR3 contains 15 residues. Germline V gives CDR1 MGHRA, CDR2 YSYEKL. CDR3 DNA sequence: TGCGCCAGCAGCCCGACTTGGACTAGCGTCTACGAGCAGTACTTC. It is translated as CASSPTWTSVYEQYF.

CDR3 region: CASSLDSTYEQYF. In DNA form, the CDR3 reads TGTGCCAGCAGCCTTGACAGTACCTACGAGCAGTACTTC. The chain combines TRBV28 with TRBJ2-7, with D possibly being TRBD1 (5 bases). CDR1 MDHEN and CDR2 SYDVKM come from the germline V gene. The V end was cut by 6 bases, the J end by 2 bases, with 11 bases between. The CDR3 sequence is 13 residues long.

This chain connects TRBV9 to TRBJ2-1; D is undetermined. The CDR3 has 17 amino acids. V was shortened by 0 bases and J by 4 bases, with 17 bases between the two germline ends. The germline V gene encodes CDR1 SGDLS and CDR2 YYNGEE. CDR3 residues: CASSVASPATLYNEQFF. The CDR3, as DNA: TGTGCCAGCAGCGTAGCTTCACCAGCGACCTTATACAATGAGCAGTTCTTC.

Regarding this clone: The junction departs from the called germline gene at one end, perhaps through a read error. The chain recombines TRBV7-9 with TRBJ2-5; D ambiguous. The germline gives CDR1 SEHNR, CDR2 FQNEAQ (reference sequence). CDR3 length equals 15 residues. CDR3 residues: CASSLARVVQEAQYF. The CDR3 DNA is TGTGCCAGCAGCTTAGCGCGAGTAGTCCAAGAGGCCCAGTACTTC.

The chain joins TRBV5-6 to TRBJ2-7; 11 nucleotides match TRBD1. Germline CDR1 is SGHDT and CDR2 is YYEEEE. The CDR3 sequence is 13 residues long. The trim removed 3 bases at V and 6 bases at J, leaving 2 bases unmatched. The CDR3 region is CASSSGTGGEQYF. The CDR3 DNA follows: TGTGCCAGCAGCTCCGGGACAGGGGGCGAGCAGTACTTC.

CDR3 protein: CASSPSEVPEAFF. CDR3 bases: TGTGCCAGCAGCCCAAGTGAGGTCCCTGAAGCTTTCTTT. The chain combines TRBV13 with TRBJ1-1; D remains ambiguous. The CDR3 totals 13 residues. Trimming left V 5 bases short and J 6 bases short, with 13 bases between. The germline V gene encodes CDR1 PRHDT and CDR2 FYEKMQ (reference sequence).

This sequence joins TRBV9 and TRBJ2-7; the match to TRBD2 covers 8 bases. This CDR3 comprises 14 residues. The ends lost 4 bases at V and 0 bases at J; junction bases unmatched: 3. CDR1 is SGDLS and CDR2 is YYNGEE in the germline V gene. The CDR3: CASSREGSSYEQYF. The CDR3 DNA is TGTGCCAGCAGCCGGGAGGGGAGCTCCTACGAGCAGTACTTC.

The rearrangement uses TRBV7-8 and TRBJ1-4; D not certain. Deletions cut 5 bases from V and 8 bases from J, with 18 bases between. The length of the CDR3 is 15 residues. Germline assignment: CDR1 SGHVS and CDR2 FQNEAQ. The CDR3 reads CASSRRWRDREKLFF. CDR3 sequence (DNA): TGTGCCAGCAGCCGCCGGTGGAGGGATCGCGAAAAACTGTTTTTT.

The chain combines TRBV12-2 with TRBJ2-6; the table names TRBD1, a call not compared with the DNA. TRBV12-2 is reported as a pseudogene. CDR3 size: 16 residues. DNA for the CDR3: TGTGCAGGCCGGACAGGGAGGTACTCTGGGGCCAACGTCCTGACTTTC. It translates to CAGRTGRYSGANVLTF.

The table lists this clone with a few counts. The chain carries TRBV30 and TRBJ1-1; 8 bases fit TRBD1. With 8 bases clipped from V and 4 bases from J, the junction kept 9 bases outside the gene matches. Germline loops: CDR1 GTSNPN, CDR2 SVGIG (reference sequence). This CDR3 is 13 amino acids long. This CDR3 is CAANRGESTEAFF. The CDR3 DNA reads as TGTGCCGCTAACAGGGGGGAGAGCACTGAAGCTTTCTTT.

The J gene is TRBJ1-1, the V gene TRBV18, with D tentatively TRBD1 (6 bases). V was clipped by 3 bases and J by 8 bases, with 10 bases between them. Germline loops: CDR1 KGHSH, CDR2 LQKENI. The CDR3 runs to 12 residues. This CDR3 reads CASSPSDREAFF. CDR3 bases: TGTGCCAGCTCACCTTCGGACAGAGAAGCTTTCTTT. The variable domain in full, completed from reference TRBV18 and TRBJ1-1, reads NAGVMQNPRHLVRRRGQEARLRCSPMKGHSHVYWYRQLPEEGLKFMVYLQKENIIDESGMPKERFSAEFPKEGPSILRIQQVVRGDSAAYFCASSPSDREAFFGQGTRLTVV.

This clone was observed once. The V and J genes are TRBV19 and TRBJ2-7; 9 bases agree with TRBD1. J gave up 5 bases and V 3 bases, and 5 bases lay outside the gene matches. There are 14 residues in the CDR3. The V gene's germline CDR1 is LNHDA and CDR2 SQIVND (reference sequence). Written as DNA, the CDR3 is TGTGCCAGTAGTATTACAGGACAGGGGAACGAGCAGTACTTC. It specifies CASSITGQGNEQYF.

This clone occurred once. The junction departs from germline at one end; a sequencing error may be responsible. V gene TRBV6-1 combines with J gene TRBJ2-7, with TRBD2 identical over 14 bases. The germline gives CDR1 MNHNS, CDR2 SASEGT. The CDR3 covers 16 residues. This chain's CDR3 is CAISESGLAGVREQYF. In DNA, the CDR3 is TGTGCCATCAGTGAGTCGGGACTAGCGGGAGTAAGAGAGCAGTACTTC.

The chain employs TRBV5-1 and TRBJ2-3, with a possible D match to TRBD1 (6 bases). This CDR3 comprises 16 residues. The V gene's germline CDR1 is SGHRS and CDR2 YFSETQ. The ends were cut back, 3 bases at V and 6 bases at J, with 20 bases in the middle. The CDR3 protein is CASSWPRDNSGDTQYF. CDR3 bases: TGCGCCAGCAGCTGGCCCCGGGACAACTCGGGGGATACGCAGTATTTT.

The chain joins TRBV19 to TRBJ1-1, with a possible D match to TRBD1 (5 bases). Germline CDR1 is LNHDA and CDR2 is SQIVND (reference sequence). The CDR3 runs to 13 residues. Trimming took 7 bases from V and 5 from J, leaving 14 bases between them. DNA for the CDR3: TGTGCCAGTACCCTCGGGGGGTGGACTGAAGCTTTCTTT. As protein: CASTLGGWTEAFF.

The chain combines TRBV9 with TRBJ2-3; TRBD2 matches at 7 bases. The CDR3 length is 16 residues. V dropped 0 bases and J dropped 2; count of bases not matched to a gene: 6. Germline-derived CDR1 and CDR2 are SGDLS and YYNGEE. The CDR3 spells CASSVAAGGTTDTQYF. The CDR3 nucleotides are TGTGCCAGCAGCGTAGCTGCCGGGGGGACCACAGATACGCAGTATTTT.

The chain is built from TRBV27 and TRBJ1-6; maybe TRBD1 (5 bases). The germline V gene encodes CDR1 MNHEY and CDR2 SMNVEV (reference sequence). The CDR3 length is 16 residues. Trimming took off 3 bases at V and 10 bases at J, with 19 bases between the two ends. The CDR3, as DNA: TGTGCCAGCAGTTTCGCGCAGGGAAGTTTACGGTCACCCCTCCACTTT. This translates into CASSFAQGSLRSPLHF.

This chain connects TRBV19 to TRBJ1-1; no reliable D call. Germline CDR1 is LNHDA and CDR2 is SQIVND (reference sequence). This CDR3 spans 14 amino acids. Trimming removed 1 base at V and 4 bases at J, with 10 bases between. CDR3 amino acids: CASSIGAPSTEAFF. The CDR3 DNA is TGTGCCAGTAGTATAGGTGCGCCGAGCACTGAAGCTTTCTTT.

V gene TRBV9 combines with J gene TRBJ1-5; no definite D call. The CDR3 is made up of 16 amino acids. Trimming left V 0 bases short and J 5 bases short, with 15 bases between. CDR1 and CDR2 (germline): SGDLS, YYNGEE. Here the CDR3 DNA reads TGTGCCAGCAGCGTAGGGTTACATCCCCCCGATCAGCCCCAGCATTTT. Its protein is CASSVGLHPPDQPQHF. Combining the CDR3 with reference TRBV9 and TRBJ1-5 gives the whole variable domain DSGVTQTPKHLITATGQRVTLRCSPRSGDLSVYWYQQSLDQGLQFLIQYYNGEERAKGNILERFSAQQFPDLHSELNLSSLELGDSALYFCASSVGLHPPDQPQHFGDGTRLSIL.

The chain employs TRBV4-1 and TRBJ2-7; D might be TRBD1 (5 bases). Germline loops: CDR1 MGHRA, CDR2 YSYEKL. V lost 4 bases and J 1 base, leaving 11 bases between the germline ends. The CDR3 spans 14 residues. CDR3 in amino acids: CASSLGVASYEQYF. The CDR3 DNA reads TGCGCCAGCAGCCTAGGGGTCGCTTCCTACGAGCAGTACTTC.

The count of this clone is one. This chain joins TRBV6-5 and TRBJ2-1, with 10 bases identical to TRBD2. After removal of 6 bases from V and 14 bases from J, the junction contained 10 bases not matched to a gene. The CDR3 totals 13 residues. The germline V gene encodes CDR1 MNHEY and CDR2 SVGAGI. The CDR3 region is CASSGSGRPPKFF. CDR3 nucleotide sequence: TGTGCCAGCAGCGGTAGCGGGAGGCCCCCCAAGTTCTTC.